This TCR beta chain originates from a study of blood T cell repertoires in COVID-19. In the study overall: Samples taken during acute and convalescent COVID-19 were collected in the United States, Italy and Spain. The analysed material was cDNA or gDNA that came from T cells, B-cell-depleted T cells, or PBMCs.

Participant-reported clinical history was the basis for cohort assignment. Cohort 3 donors were reported recovered after two negative PCRs, clearance, or symptom resolution. Data came from immunoSEQ multiplex PCR; TCRdb stores just in-frame clones and leaves some out. Of around 300,000 clones listed, over 85% are singletons. This CDR3 comprises 12 residues. Trimming cost V 3 bases and J 4 bases, with 6 bases left between them. Germline assignment: CDR1 MNHNS and CDR2 SASEGT. Of note for this clone: Other nucleotide sequences from this sample produce the same CDR3.

Sequences were obtained from PBMCs or T cells enriched from blood (not recorded which). The TCR was taken from a woman aged 55-69 years who had recovered from COVID-19. The V and J genes are TRBV6-1 and TRBJ1-1; D not resolved. This chain's CDR3 is CASSDPGTEAFF. CDR3 sequence (DNA): TGTGCCAGCAGTGACCCAGGCACTGAAGCTTTCTTT.